The 15 T cell receptor beta chains presented below share a single source sample, sequenced in a study of technical replicates of blood from several donors. Repertoires were generated with immunoSEQ multiplex PCR, while TCRdb's copy carries only in-frame clones and drops some. The table shows around 89,000 clones, with approximately 96% occurring only once. Sequencing input: T cells isolated from PBMCs. The receptors originated from a human donor in good health.

This sequence joins TRBV5-1 and TRBJ1-1, with unresolved D. V was pared by 1 base and J by 5 bases, with 9 bases between. The CDR3 sequence is 13 residues long. CDR1 is SGHRS, CDR2 YFSETQ, per germline. The CDR3 DNA follows: TGCGCCAGCAGCTTGATGGTAGAAACTGAAGCTTTCTTT. Protein product: CASSLMVETEAFF.

This clone occurred once. This rearrangement joins TRBV4-1 to TRBJ1-1, with D maybe TRBD1 (6 bases). The CDR3 has 14 amino acids. The V gene's germline CDR1 is MGHRA and CDR2 YSYEKL. Between the trimmed V and J ends, which lost 1 base and 10 bases, there was a span of 16 bases. The DNA for the CDR3 is TGCGCCAGCAGCCAAGGGGGGGGCCTTCCGAGAGCTTTCTTT. Its protein is CASSQGGGLPRAFF.

The rearrangement joins TRBV2 to TRBJ1-2; no reliable D call. The length of the CDR3 is 13 residues. The V end lost 4 bases, the J end lost 4 bases, and 10 bases lay between the germline ends. The germline V gene has CDR1 SNHLY and CDR2 FYNNEI. The CDR3 nucleotides are TGTGCCAGCAGTGGAACGGTCCTCTATGGCTACACCTTC. This codes for CASSGTVLYGYTF.

This chain links TRBV5-1 with TRBJ2-5; D is unclear. CDR1 is SGHRS and CDR2 is YFSETQ in the germline V gene. This CDR3 has 14 residues. Deletions cut 1 base from V and 2 bases from J, with 9 bases between. Written as DNA, the CDR3 is TGCGCCAGCAGCTTGCAGGCGATACAAGAGACCCAGTACTTC. Its translation is CASSLQAIQETQYF.

The chain employs TRBV9 and TRBJ2-3; TRBD1 might be the D (6 bases). The germline CDR1 and CDR2 sequences are SGDLS and YYNGEE. CDR3 length equals 16 residues. V lost 3 bases to trimming and J lost 2 bases, with 16 bases between them. The CDR3 is CASSEGQSDVTDTQYF. CDR3 sequence (DNA): TGTGCCAGCAGCGAGGGACAAAGCGATGTCACAGATACGCAGTATTTT.

This sequence joins TRBV4-1 and TRBJ2-1, with D tentatively TRBD2 (6 bases). Germline V gene data show CDR1 as MGHRA and CDR2 as YSYEKL. V was cut by 0 bases and J by 6 bases, with 12 bases left in between. This CDR3 contains 15 residues. DNA of the CDR3: TGCGCCAGCAGCCAAGAGGGTCTGGGAGGCAATGAGCAGTTCTTC. As protein: CASSQEGLGGNEQFF.

The CDR3 region is CASSSGWSSDPYNEQFF. The DNA of the CDR3 is TGTGCCAGCAGCTCCGGATGGTCAAGCGACCCCTACAATGAGCAGTTCTTC. The chain recombines TRBV7-2 with TRBJ2-1; D is uncertain. CDR1 and CDR2 from the germline V gene are SGHTA and FQGNSA. The CDR3 is made up of 17 amino acids. V dropped 4 bases and J dropped 2 bases, with 18 bases sitting between them. Together with reference TRBV7-2 and TRBJ2-1, the CDR3 gives the full variable domain: GAGVSQSPSNKVTEKGKDVELRCDPISGHTALYWYRQSLGQGLEFLIYFQGNSAPDKSGLPSDRFSAERTGGSVSTLTIQRTQQEDSAVYLCASSSGWSSDPYNEQFFGPGTRLTVL.

For this clone: Germline is not matched at one junction end, which may reflect a read error. This chain connects TRBV29-1 to TRBJ2-1, with TRBD2 as a possible D gene (6 bases). The CDR3 extends over 12 amino acids. Looked up from germline, CDR1 is SQVTM and CDR2 is ANQGSEA. CDR3 sequence (DNA): TGCACCGTTATCACGGAGGGCAATGAGCAGTTCTTC. The encoded protein is CTVITEGNEQFF.

The rearrangement uses TRBV7-9 and TRBJ2-1; TRBD1 matches at 7 bases. The CDR3 length is 17 residues. V lost 7 bases and J lost 0; bases outside the gene matches: 12. Germline CDR1 and CDR2: SEHNR and FQNEAQ (reference sequence). CDR3 nucleotides: TGTGCCAGCATAGGGGTGAGTGGGACAGCCTCCTACAATGAGCAGTTCTTC. Translated: CASIGVSGTASYNEQFF.

This chain uses TRBV11-2 with TRBJ2-7; TRBD1 agrees at 7 bases. After removal of 5 bases from V and 7 bases from J, the junction contained 11 bases not matched to a gene. Germline V gene lookup returns CDR1 SGHAT and CDR2 FQNNGV. CDR3 length: 14 amino acids. The CDR3 DNA reads TGTGCCAGCAGCATTGATAGGGGGCCGTCAGAGCAGTACTTC. Translating it yields CASSIDRGPSEQYF. The variable domain in full, completed from reference TRBV11-2 and TRBJ2-7, reads EAGVAQSPRYKIIEKRQSVAFWCNPISGHATLYWYQQILGQGPKLLIQFQNNGVVDDSQLPKDRFSAERLKGVDSTLKIQPAKLEDSAVYLCASSIDRGPSEQYFGPGTRLTVT.

The chain links TRBV28 to TRBJ2-2, with D perhaps matching TRBD2 (5 bases). The germline V and J ends were trimmed by 5 bases and 1 base, with 29 bases remaining between them. This CDR3 spans 21 amino acids. Looked up from germline, CDR1 is MDHEN and CDR2 is SYDVKM. CDR3 amino acids: CASSPFYWSGSAPGNTGELFF. The CDR3 bases are TGTGCCAGCAGTCCCTTCTATTGGAGCGGTAGCGCCCCCGGGAACACCGGGGAGCTGTTTTTT.

CDR3 in amino acids: CASSPLTTGRPYEQYF. The CDR3 region has the DNA TGTGCCAGCTCACCACTAACAACAGGGAGACCTTACGAGCAGTACTTC. The chain recombines TRBV18 with TRBJ2-7; D perhaps matches TRBD1 (6 bases). CDR3 size: 16 residues. V lost 1 base and J 4 bases, leaving 17 bases between the germline ends. Germline loops: CDR1 KGHSH, CDR2 LQKENI.

V and J are TRBV28 and TRBJ2-7; D is uncertain. The germline V gene encodes CDR1 MDHEN and CDR2 SYDVKM. V dropped 6 bases and J dropped 4 bases, with 19 bases sitting between them. The CDR3 consists of 15 residues. The CDR3 nucleotides read TGTGCCAGCAGACGATTCCCGCCCCCCACTTACGAGCAGTACTTC. As protein: CASRRFPPPTYEQYF.

The chain carries TRBV7-2 and TRBJ2-1; 14 bases agree with TRBD2. This CDR3 region has 16 residues. Germline lookup yields CDR1 SGHTA and CDR2 FQGNSA. J was trimmed by 6 bases and V by 5 bases; bases with no gene match: 6. The CDR3 here is CASSRPGLAGVNEQFF. The DNA of the CDR3 is TGTGCCAGCAGCCGCCCGGGACTAGCGGGGGTCAATGAGCAGTTCTTC.

The V call is TRBV19, the J call TRBJ1-4; maybe TRBD1 (6 bases). The CDR3 contains 14 residues. Germline V lookup: CDR1 LNHDA, CDR2 SQIVND (reference sequence). Deletions cut 6 bases from V and 12 bases from J, with 20 bases between. The CDR3 is CASSLRGMTVELFF. CDR3 nucleotide sequence: TGTGCCAGTAGCCTAAGGGGGATGACCGTGGAACTGTTTTTT. The entire variable domain, with the rest obtained from reference TRBV19 and TRBJ1-4, is as follows: DGGITQSPKYLFRKEGQNVTLSCEQNLNHDAMYWYRQDPGQGLRLIYYSQIVNDFQKGDIAEGYSVSREKKESFPLTVTSAQKNPTAFYLCASSLRGMTVELFFGSGTQLSVL.